The clone carrying this T cell receptor beta chain came up once. This CDR3 has 12 amino acids. The V and J ends lost 0 bases and 5 bases respectively, with 6 bases between them. The germline V gene has CDR1 SGHRS and CDR2 YFSETQ. The data stem from a study of cytomegalovirus exposure and HLA in healthy donors. The PCR used 60 Vbeta and 13 Jbeta primers. Generated by immunoSEQ multiplex PCR, the TCRdb table keeps only in-frame clones and is missing some. This table has more than 95,000 clones, around three quarters appearing once. This receptor was identified in a woman between 18 and 30 years old in good health and CMV-seropositive. The genes are TRBV5-1 and TRBJ2-7, with no clear D. Material for sequencing was PBMCs. In DNA, the CDR3 is TGCGCCAGCAGCTTGGCAGATCACGAGCAGTACTTC. It encodes CASSLADHEQYF.